Listed below are T cell receptor beta chains from one sample, sequenced in a study of OX40 agonist ivuxolimab in advanced cancers. The assay was immunoSEQ multiplex PCR, and TCRdb's table has in-frame clones only and misses some. The table includes about 64,000 clones, roughly 85% detected once. The sample in question was CD4+ or CD8+ T cells sorted from blood, obtained in a trial of the OX40 agonist ivuxolimab. The receptor source for this set is an adult with an advanced solid tumor such as melanoma, head and neck, liver or kidney cancer. The CDR3 runs from the conserved cysteine through the conserved F or W. The order of the fields is CDR3 protein, CDR3 DNA, J gene, V gene, D gene, clone size. D genes are given only for firm matches. Clone sizes are given selectively: once, few, many, or a class where the clone is expanded.

CDR3: CAAADTRNQPQHF
DNA: TGTGCCGCGGCCGACACACGCAATCAGCCCCAGCATTTT
J: TRBJ1-5
V: TRBV19
D: .
size: few

CDR3: CASSPRPGQSYEQYF
DNA: TGTGCCAGCAGCCCCCGGCCGGGACAAAGCTACGAGCAGTACTTC
J: TRBJ2-7
V: TRBV11-2
D: .
size: .

CDR3: CASSLGTGNYEQYF
DNA: TGTGCCAGCAGCTTAGGTACAGGCAACTACGAGCAGTACTTC
J: TRBJ2-7
V: TRBV7-6
D: .
size: .

CDR3: CASTVLGTWKNEKLFF
DNA: TGTGCCAGCACCGTTTTGGGGACTTGGAAAAATGAAAAACTGTTTTTT
J: TRBJ1-4
V: TRBV28
D: .
size: .

CDR3: CASSLKGAGTGELFF
DNA: TGTGCCAGCAGCTTAAAGGGGGCTGGGACCGGGGAGCTGTTTTTT
J: TRBJ2-2
V: TRBV7-3
D: TRBD1
size: .

CDR3: CASSLSPRNTEAFF
DNA: TGCGCCAGCAGCTTGTCCCCGAGGAACACTGAAGCTTTCTTT
J: TRBJ1-1
V: TRBV5-1
D: .
size: .

CDR3: CASSATGAEQYF
DNA: TGCGCCAGCAGCGCTACAGGGGCCGAGCAGTACTTC
J: TRBJ2-7
V: TRBV5-1
D: TRBD1
size: .

CDR3: CASSALGANYGYTF
DNA: TGTGCCAGCAGCGCCCTCGGAGCTAACTATGGCTACACCTTC
J: TRBJ1-2
V: TRBV5-5
D: .
size: .

CDR3: CAWSVLDGETQYF
DNA: TGTGCCTGGAGTGTCCTGGACGGAGAGACCCAGTACTTC
J: TRBJ2-5
V: TRBV30
D: .
size: .

CDR3: CASSSIDRSQPQHF
DNA: TGTGCCAGCAGCTCTATCGACAGGAGTCAGCCCCAGCATTTT
J: TRBJ1-5
V: TRBV7-9
D: .
size: .

CDR3: CASSLEKIMNTEAFF
DNA: TGTGCCAGCAGTCTGGAGAAGATCATGAACACTGAAGCTTTCTTT
J: TRBJ1-1
V: TRBV5-6
D: .
size: .

CDR3: CASSPPRNLNNEQFF
DNA: TGTGCCAGCTCACCCCCCCGGAATCTGAACAATGAGCAGTTCTTC
J: TRBJ2-1
V: TRBV18
D: .
size: .

CDR3: CASSADRDHEQYF
DNA: TGTGCCAGCAGCGCCGACAGGGACCACGAGCAGTACTTC
J: TRBJ2-7
V: TRBV7-3
D: TRBD1
size: .

CDR3: CASGDSNEKLFF
DNA: TGCGCCAGCGGCGACAGTAATGAAAAACTGTTTTTT
J: TRBJ1-4
V: TRBV5-1
D: .
size: .

CDR3: CASSPATGGSYNEQFF
DNA: TGTGCCAGCTCACCAGCGACAGGGGGTTCCTACAATGAGCAGTTCTTC
J: TRBJ2-1
V: TRBV18
D: TRBD1
size: once

CDR3: CASSSEGTSYEQYF
DNA: TGTGCCAGCAGCTCAGAGGGGACCTCCTACGAGCAGTACTTC
J: TRBJ2-7
V: TRBV11-2
D: .
size: .

CDR3: CASSVEERDTQYF
DNA: TGTGCCAGCAGCGTAGAAGAAAGAGATACGCAGTATTTT
J: TRBJ2-3
V: TRBV9
D: .
size: .

CDR3: CASSYGRVSDTQYF
DNA: TGTGCCAGCAGTTACGGCAGGGTGTCAGATACGCAGTATTTT
J: TRBJ2-3
V: TRBV6-5
D: .
size: .

CDR3: CASSSHLTTGLNTEAFF
DNA: TGCGCCAGCAGCTCCCACCTTACAACAGGGCTGAACACTGAAGCTTTCTTT
J: TRBJ1-1
V: TRBV5-1
D: .
size: .

CDR3: CAIRKTGNTGELFF
DNA: TGTGCCATCAGAAAGACAGGGAACACCGGGGAGCTGTTTTTT
J: TRBJ2-2
V: TRBV10-3
D: .
size: .

CDR3: CASSSMAQAGETQYF
DNA: TGTGCCAGCAGCTCGATGGCTCAGGCGGGAGAGACCCAGTACTTC
J: TRBJ2-5
V: TRBV5-6
D: .
size: .

CDR3: CASSLARGLRNQPQHF
DNA: TGTGCCAGCAGCTTAGCGAGGGGGCTCAGGAATCAGCCCCAGCATTTT
J: TRBJ1-5
V: TRBV7-8
D: TRBD1
size: .

CDR3: CASSQRGPAMNTEAFF
DNA: TGTGCCAGCAGCCAACGAGGACCGGCTATGAACACTGAAGCTTTCTTT
J: TRBJ1-1
V: TRBV14
D: .
size: .

CDR3: CASSPPSSADTQYF
DNA: TGTGCCAGCTCACCACCATCTTCGGCAGATACGCAGTATTTT
J: TRBJ2-3
V: TRBV18
D: .
size: .